The rows below give T cell receptor beta chains drawn from one sample of a study of cytomegalovirus exposure and HLA in healthy donors. Assay used: immunoSEQ multiplex PCR; TCRdb lists only in-frame clones, some missing. The table shows roughly 130,000 clones, with roughly 68% occurring only once. The sample comprised PBMCs. These receptors originate from a woman in her forties or fifties in good health and CMV-seropositive. Both conserved end residues are part of each CDR3. D genes are given only for firm matches. Some rows mark clone size as missing; the rest say once, few, many or name a class of expanded clone.

abundance: NA
j_gene: TRBJ2-1
v_gene: TRBV9
d_gene: TRBD2
CDR3nt: TGTGCCAGCAGCGTAGGGCTAGCGGGGATCGAGCAGTTCTTC
CDR3aa: CASSVGLAGIEQFF

abundance: NA
j_gene: TRBJ1-2
v_gene: TRBV25-1
d_gene: NA
CDR3nt: TGTGCCAGCAGTGAATCCCCGGAGATCTATGGCTACACCTTC
CDR3aa: CASSESPEIYGYTF

abundance: NA
j_gene: TRBJ2-1
v_gene: TRBV2
d_gene: NA
CDR3nt: TGTGCCAGCACGCGGGCAGCGACCTCCTACAATGAGCAGTTCTTC
CDR3aa: CASTRAATSYNEQFF

abundance: NA
j_gene: TRBJ2-1
v_gene: TRBV19
d_gene: NA
CDR3nt: TGTGCCAGTAGTATAGACAGTACGCACAATGAGCAGTTCTTC
CDR3aa: CASSIDSTHNEQFF

abundance: few
j_gene: TRBJ2-1
v_gene: TRBV30
d_gene: NA
CDR3nt: TGTGCCTGGAGTGTACGGGACAATGAGCAGTTCTTC
CDR3aa: CAWSVRDNEQFF

abundance: NA
j_gene: TRBJ2-1
v_gene: TRBV15
d_gene: TRBD1
CDR3nt: TGTGCCACCAGCAGACCGCAGACAGGGGTCAATGAGCAGTTCTTC
CDR3aa: CATSRPQTGVNEQFF

abundance: NA
j_gene: TRBJ1-1
v_gene: TRBV6-1
d_gene: NA
CDR3nt: TGTGCCAGCAGTGAATCTAAGAGAGCTTTCTTT
CDR3aa: CASSESKRAFF

abundance: NA
j_gene: TRBJ1-2
v_gene: TRBV5-1
d_gene: TRBD1
CDR3nt: TGCGCCAGCAGCTTGGGGGCAGGGGGCATTTATGGCTACACCTTC
CDR3aa: CASSLGAGGIYGYTF

abundance: NA
j_gene: TRBJ1-1
v_gene: TRBV6-4
d_gene: NA
CDR3nt: TGTGCCAGCAGTGAGCAGGGTACCTTGAACACTGAAGCTTTCTTT
CDR3aa: CASSEQGTLNTEAFF

abundance: NA
j_gene: TRBJ2-5
v_gene: TRBV5-1
d_gene: TRBD2
CDR3nt: TGCGCCAGCAGCTTGGAAGGACTAGGCGGGGAGACCCAGTACTTC
CDR3aa: CASSLEGLGGETQYF

abundance: NA
j_gene: TRBJ1-6
v_gene: TRBV18
d_gene: TRBD1
CDR3nt: TGTGCCAGCTCGCCGACAGGGGCCAGGTCACCCCTCCACTTT
CDR3aa: CASSPTGARSPLHF

abundance: NA
j_gene: TRBJ2-4
v_gene: TRBV5-6
d_gene: NA
CDR3nt: TGTGCCAGCAGCTTGGATACAGCTCTCAGACAAAACATTCAGTACTTC
CDR3aa: CASSLDTALRQNIQYF

abundance: NA
j_gene: TRBJ2-3
v_gene: TRBV6-5
d_gene: TRBD2
CDR3nt: TGTGCCAGCAGTTACCTGGGGGGGACAGATACGCAGTATTTT
CDR3aa: CASSYLGGTDTQYF

abundance: NA
j_gene: TRBJ2-2
v_gene: TRBV7-6
d_gene: NA
CDR3nt: TGTGCCAGCACCCTAGAGTTCCGGTCCGGGGAGCTGTTTTTT
CDR3aa: CASTLEFRSGELFF

abundance: NA
j_gene: TRBJ1-1
v_gene: TRBV5-1
d_gene: NA
CDR3nt: TGCGCCAGCAGCTTGGTACTACCGAACACTGAAGCTTTCTTT
CDR3aa: CASSLVLPNTEAFF

abundance: NA
j_gene: TRBJ2-2
v_gene: TRBV7-8
d_gene: NA
CDR3nt: TGTGCCAGCAGTCGAGGGTCTAGCGGGGAGCTGTTTTTT
CDR3aa: CASSRGSSGELFF

abundance: NA
j_gene: TRBJ2-5
v_gene: TRBV11-2
d_gene: NA
CDR3nt: TGTGCCAGCAGCTCGACGAACGGAGGGGAGACCCAGTACTTC
CDR3aa: CASSSTNGGETQYF

abundance: NA
j_gene: TRBJ2-2
v_gene: TRBV5-4
d_gene: NA
CDR3nt: TGTGCCAGCAGCTTGACTACCAACACCGGGGAGCTGTTTTTT
CDR3aa: CASSLTTNTGELFF

abundance: once
j_gene: TRBJ2-7
v_gene: TRBV18
d_gene: NA
CDR3nt: TGTGCCAGCTCACCGAGGGAATCCTACGAGCAGTACTTC
CDR3aa: CASSPRESYEQYF

abundance: NA
j_gene: TRBJ1-5
v_gene: TRBV4-2
d_gene: NA
CDR3nt: TGTGCCAGCAGCCAAAGCGGACAGCTGCACCATCAGCCCCAGCATTTT
CDR3aa: CASSQSGQLHHQPQHF

abundance: once
j_gene: TRBJ2-5
v_gene: TRBV18
d_gene: TRBD2
CDR3nt: TGTGCCAGCTCATTCACTAGCGGGGCTCAAGAGACCCAGTACTTC
CDR3aa: CASSFTSGAQETQYF

abundance: NA
j_gene: TRBJ1-6
v_gene: TRBV7-2
d_gene: NA
CDR3nt: TGTGCCAGCAGCTTAGTGGGGCAAGCCGGAATCCATTCACCCCTCCACTTT
CDR3aa: CASSLVGQAGIHSPLHF

abundance: once
j_gene: TRBJ2-5
v_gene: TRBV5-1
d_gene: NA
CDR3nt: TGCGCCAGCAGTTTAAAGACTGTTAAAGAGACCCAGTACTTC
CDR3aa: CASSLKTVKETQYF

abundance: NA
j_gene: TRBJ2-1
v_gene: TRBV6-5
d_gene: NA
CDR3nt: TGTGCCAGCAGAATGGTGGCAGGGAAGGTCGATGAGCAGTTCTTC
CDR3aa: CASRMVAGKVDEQFF

abundance: NA
j_gene: TRBJ2-5
v_gene: TRBV19
d_gene: NA
CDR3nt: TGTGCCAGTTCGTATAGTGGAGAGACCCAGTACTTC
CDR3aa: CASSYSGETQYF

abundance: few
j_gene: TRBJ2-1
v_gene: TRBV12-5
d_gene: TRBD1
CDR3nt: TGTGCTAGTGGTTTGACCCCGGGACAGGGAGGCTATGAGCAGTTCTTC
CDR3aa: CASGLTPGQGGYEQFF

abundance: NA
j_gene: TRBJ1-1
v_gene: TRBV30
d_gene: NA
CDR3nt: TGTGCCTGGACCCCGGGGTCCGCGTGGGATGAAGCTTTCTTT
CDR3aa: CAWTPGSAWDEAFF

abundance: NA
j_gene: TRBJ1-4
v_gene: TRBV9
d_gene: NA
CDR3nt: TGTGCCAGCAGTTACAGGGCGGGGGAAGAAAAACTGTTTTTT
CDR3aa: CASSYRAGEEKLFF

abundance: NA
j_gene: TRBJ1-3
v_gene: TRBV6-5
d_gene: NA
CDR3nt: TGTGCCAGCAGACCGACACATAACTCTGGAAACACCATATATTTT
CDR3aa: CASRPTHNSGNTIYF

abundance: NA
j_gene: TRBJ1-2
v_gene: TRBV11-2
d_gene: NA
CDR3nt: TGTGCCAGCAGCTTAGACAGGGTGAACTATGGCTACACCTTC
CDR3aa: CASSLDRVNYGYTF

abundance: NA
j_gene: TRBJ1-1
v_gene: TRBV5-6
d_gene: TRBD1
CDR3nt: TGTGCCAGCAGCCCCGGCAGGGGGCTTTGGGCTTTCTTT
CDR3aa: CASSPGRGLWAFF

abundance: few
j_gene: TRBJ1-2
v_gene: TRBV5-6
d_gene: NA
CDR3nt: TGTGCCAGCGGCGAGCAGGACAGACTCTATGGCTACACCTTC
CDR3aa: CASGEQDRLYGYTF